Listed below are T cell receptor beta chains from one sample, sequenced in a study of T cell responses to AZD1222 COVID-19 vaccine. Produced via immunoSEQ multiplex PCR; TCRdb's table is partial and in-frame only. This sample yields some 130,000 clones, of which roughly 87% are seen a single time; 2.6% belongs to the top ten. This material consisted of peripheral blood, taken 28 days after the second AZD1222 dose. These receptors were taken from an adult who received the AZD1222 COVID-19 vaccine. Each CDR3 is given with its conserved first and last residue. The D gene is left open where the match is weak. Size is stated for part of the rows, as once, few or many counts, or as a class when the clone is expanded.

V gene	J gene	D gene	clone size	CDR3 DNA	CDR3 protein
TRBV15	TRBJ1-5	TRBD1	NA	TGTGCCACCAGCAGAGAGAGTGGGACAGTCAATCAGCCCCAGCATTTT	CATSRESGTVNQPQHF
TRBV2	TRBJ2-1	TRBD1	few	TGTGCCAGCAGTGGGGGACAGGGAGCCAATGAGCAGTTCTTC	CASSGGQGANEQFF
TRBV19	TRBJ1-2	TRBD1	NA	TGTGCCAGTAGTTTCCGGGACAGCTATGGCTACACCTTC	CASSFRDSYGYTF
TRBV13	TRBJ1-6	TRBD1	NA	TGTGCCAGCAGCTTGGACAGGGGGCATTCACCCCTCCACTTT	CASSLDRGHSPLHF
TRBV18	TRBJ1-3	NA	NA	TGTGCCAGCTCACCTACGGGACCTGGTAGTACTCTGGGAAACACCATATATTTT	CASSPTGPGSTLGNTIYF
TRBV6-5	TRBJ1-6	NA	NA	TGTGCCAGCGGGGGATCCTATAATTCACCCCTCCACTTT	CASGGSYNSPLHF
TRBV7-2	TRBJ1-3	NA	NA	TGTGCCAGCAGCTTAGGAAGTGAGGGAGGAAACACCATATATTTT	CASSLGSEGGNTIYF
TRBV11-2	TRBJ1-3	NA	NA	TGTGCCAGCAGCCCAGGAAACACCATATATTTT	CASSPGNTIYF
TRBV19	TRBJ2-7	NA	NA	TGTGCCTCCGCACAGGGATCCTACGAGCAGTACTTC	CASAQGSYEQYF
TRBV24-1	TRBJ2-1	NA	NA	TGTGCCACCAGTGACCCTGAGAACCCCAAGGAGCAGTTCTTC	CATSDPENPKEQFF
TRBV19	TRBJ1-3	NA	NA	TGTGCCAGTAGTATAGAGGGCAGGATGGACACCATATATTTT	CASSIEGRMDTIYF
TRBV10-3	TRBJ2-5	NA	NA	TGTGCCATCAGTGATCCCCACTCAGGGTTGTACCAAGAGACCCAGTACTTC	CAISDPHSGLYQETQYF
TRBV7-9	TRBJ1-4	NA	NA	TGTGCCAGCAGCTTAGTTAGTGGGGGCGAGGAAAAACTGTTTTTT	CASSLVSGGEEKLFF
TRBV2	TRBJ2-1	TRBD2	NA	TGTGCCAGCAGTCGGGGAGCGGGGGGGCTTAATGAGCAGTTCTTC	CASSRGAGGLNEQFF
TRBV18	TRBJ1-1	TRBD1	NA	TGTGCCAGCTCACCAGGTACAGGGGAACTGAACACTGAAGCTTTCTTT	CASSPGTGELNTEAFF
TRBV6-2/TRBV6-3	TRBJ2-7	TRBD1	NA	TGTGCCAGCAGTCATGGACAGGGGATTCCTCCCTACGAGCAGTACTTC	CASSHGQGIPPYEQYF
TRBV25-1	TRBJ2-3	TRBD1	NA	TGTGCCAGCAATCCGTTCGGGACAGCTAGCACAGATACGCAGTATTTT	CASNPFGTASTDTQYF
TRBV7-2	TRBJ1-2	TRBD1	once	TGTGCCAGCAGCTCAGGGGCCGGACAGGGTTACTATGGCTACACCTTC	CASSSGAGQGYYGYTF
TRBV2	TRBJ1-2	TRBD1	few	TGTGCCAGCAGTGAAATGGGACAGGGGCCCTATGGCTACACCTTC	CASSEMGQGPYGYTF
TRBV25-1	TRBJ1-5	TRBD1	few	TGTGCCAGCAGCCCAGGACAGGGAGGTCAGCCCCAGCATTTT	CASSPGQGGQPQHF
TRBV7-2	TRBJ2-7	TRBD2	NA	TGTGCCAGCAGACGCGGGGGGACCTCCTACGAGCAGTACTTC	CASRRGGTSYEQYF
TRBV28	TRBJ2-7	NA	few	TGTGCCACCCAAACAGGGACGGTGTACGAGCAGTACTTC	CATQTGTVYEQYF
TRBV10-3	TRBJ1-6	NA	NA	TGTGCCATCAGTGACAGAGATAATTCACCCCTCCACTTT	CAISDRDNSPLHF
TRBV28	TRBJ1-5	NA	few	TGTGCCAGCAGTTTATTTTCAGGACCCCCGGGGCCCCAGCATTTT	CASSLFSGPPGPQHF
TRBV6-2/TRBV6-3	TRBJ1-1	NA	once	TGTGCCAGCAGTCCCCCGGGGGTGGTTGAAGCTTTCTTT	CASSPPGVVEAFF
TRBV29-1	TRBJ2-7	TRBD1	NA	TGCAGCGCAAATAACAGGGGCCACGAGCAGTACTTC	CSANNRGHEQYF
TRBV7-9	TRBJ1-2	TRBD1	NA	TGTGCCAGCAGACCGGGACAGGGCGGCTATGGCTACACCTTC	CASRPGQGGYGYTF
TRBV24-1	TRBJ2-2	TRBD1	NA	TGTGCCACCCCCCGACAGGGTAGGACCGGGGAGCTGTTTTTT	CATPRQGRTGELFF
TRBV6-2/TRBV6-3	TRBJ1-1	NA	few	TGTGCCAGCAGTTACGGGGCCTTCGAGGCCTTCTTT	CASSYGAFEAFF
TRBV6-1	TRBJ1-4	NA	NA	TGTGCCAGCAGCGAAGGGGGAGTGAAGGAAAAACTGTTTTTT	CASSEGGVKEKLFF
TRBV6-4	TRBJ2-3	TRBD1	NA	TGTGCCAGCAGTGCCGGGGACAGGACGACGCAGTATTTT	CASSAGDRTTQYF
TRBV6-4	TRBJ1-6	NA	NA	TGTGCCAGCAGTGAGAATTGGGGAGGGAGTTCACCCCTCCACTTT	CASSENWGGSSPLHF
TRBV20-1	TRBJ2-5	NA	NA	TGCAGTGCTAGGTTGTTGGAGACCCAGTACTTC	CSARLLETQYF
TRBV28	TRBJ1-1	NA	NA	TGTGCCAGCAGTTTGGGCTCCTTGAACACTGAAGCTTTCTTT	CASSLGSLNTEAFF
TRBV10-3	TRBJ1-2	NA	NA	TGTGCCATCAGGTCGACAGAGTCCATCAGTGGCTACACCTTC	CAIRSTESISGYTF
TRBV7-3	TRBJ2-1	TRBD2	NA	TGTGCCAGCAGCTCCCTCGGGACTAGCGGAGAGCAGTTCTTC	CASSSLGTSGEQFF
TRBV28	TRBJ1-4	NA	NA	TGTGCCAGCAGTTTGGGGCTTCTTAATGAAAAACTGTTTTTT	CASSLGLLNEKLFF
TRBV16	TRBJ1-1	NA	few	TGTGCCAGCAGCCAATTAGGGAGGAACACTGAAGCTTTCTTT	CASSQLGRNTEAFF
TRBV6-5	TRBJ1-5	NA	NA	TGTGCCAGCAGAAGGCGGGGGATTAGCAATCAGCCCCAGCATTTT	CASRRRGISNQPQHF
TRBV19	TRBJ2-2	NA	NA	TGTGCCAGTAGCCGCGGACATGCCGGGGAGCTGTTTTTT	CASSRGHAGELFF